This TCR beta chain was identified during a study of shared clonotypes between healthy human individuals (dated by TCRdb to 2020 to 2021). For the wider study: The cohort included three men and two women between 18 and 49 years of age. Per donor, three plates each were used for CD4 naive and CD4 memory, two for CD8 naive, and one for CD8 memory. To estimate repertoire size and how much clonotypes are shared between individuals, the study performed deep sequencing of blood TCR repertoires from roughly five healthy adults. To increase sequencing depth and limit assay-specific biases, different laboratories used diverse techniques to prepare libraries and sequence TCR repertoires. Leukapheresis yielded between about 0.94 and 9 billion PBMCs per donor. Overall study results and their limits: Larger estimated clonotype richness was generally found for naive subsets than for memory subsets. Rarefaction of sorted-subset datasets indicated incomplete sequencing despite the large sequencing depth. Because the study included a small number of donors, the genetic and exposure-history diversity represented was limited. Sharing across several donors was observed for around 4.8% of naive CD4, over 3% of naive CD8, roughly 2.3% of memory CD4, and roughly 0.4% of memory CD8 clonotypes. Only blood was sampled, and tissue TCR repertoires likely differ from those in blood. Based on pairwise subsampling, the degree of clonotype sharing among donors was expected to be affected by sequencing depth. Clonotypes shared by all four sorted-subset donors showed higher generation probabilities than non-shared clonotypes.

Using the deep immunoSEQ assay, multiplex PCR amplified TCR CDR3 regions from genomic DNA. Genomic DNA extracted from each cell subset was distributed evenly over all wells of several immunoSEQ 96-well plates, and each plate served as one replicate. For sorted subsets, approximately 0.2 ug of genomic DNA, equivalent to 25,000 to 35,000 T cell genomes, went into each replicate PCR. Purified libraries were quantified with a Qubit 3.0 fluorometer, sized on a Bioanalyzer 2100, and re-quantified with the KAPA Library Quantification kit. Every immunoSEQ 96-well plate was sequenced on a dedicated single-read 150-cycle Illumina NextSeq 550 flow cell. As for the original processing: Because only junctional sequences without quality scores were contained in the immunoSEQ output, filtering matching that applied to full-length reads could not be performed. Sequences were annotated with PyIR, a Python wrapper for IgBLAST v1.9, and V/J genes and CDR3 were assigned using IMGT germline references. Reads were filtered out if the reads had weak V/J assignments (E-value above 1e-6), no CDR3, stop codons, out-of-frame junctions, or ambiguous translated residues. V3J clonotypes were defined as sequences sharing an identical inferred V gene, J gene, and CDR3 amino acid sequence. To compute the percentage overlap between repertoires, the number of shared unique clonotypes was divided by the size of the smaller repertoire. Three approaches were used to assess repertoire richness: RTK rarefaction, the Chao1 estimator, and Recon v2.1 estimates of unobserved clonotypes. Generation probabilities were computed with OLGA for all TCRbeta clonotypes obtained by the gDNA method from a few donors. The table comes from immuneACCESS by way of TCRdb, which keeps in-frame sequences with V and J called. Part of the clones is missing from these tables; in studies checked, under half for an unresolved V gene and the rest for unknown reasons. Clone size and V and J calls were adopted from that table, with D and trimming inferred from the DNA. The sample table contains roughly 810,000 clones; only one count was recorded for about 97% of them. The ten largest account for under 0.25% of the sample.

Concerning this clone itself: Its antigen remains unidentified. The record has no base qualities; no much larger clone is one base away.

Based on the germline V gene, the CDR1 and CDR2 sequences are MDHEN and SYDVKM. V has 5 bases trimmed and J has 7 bases trimmed; junction bases matching no gene number 8. Measured from the cysteine to the phenylalanine, the CDR3 is 15 residues long. The read is trimmed to its CDR3 DNA, 45 bases read in frame from base 1. CD8 naive samples consisted of CD45RO-negative cells that were positively selected for CCR7, yielding a CD45RA+CCR7+ population without TemRA cells. The donors were healthy, HIV-negative adults with no recently reported acute infections or vaccinations. Every donor was a Caucasian adult residing in Nashville, Tennessee, USA. Blood was collected by leukapheresis, and PBMCs were isolated by Ficoll-Histopaque density gradient centrifugation and then cryopreserved in liquid nitrogen vapor phase. Analytical flow cytometry was used to check the purity and quantity of each magnetically sorted T cell population. Each sorted fraction had its genomic DNA isolated and then quantified by UV absorbance on a Nanodrop 2000c.

This chain joins TRBV28 to TRBJ2-3, with TRBD2 matching 11 junction bases. The TCR was taken from a man aged 25 to 45 in good health. The sample comprised naive CD8+ T cells sorted from blood. This specimen's cell subset or site label, interpreted: CD45RA+CCR7+. The CDR3 amino acid sequence is: CASSTPSGRFNTQYF. At the DNA level, the sequence is TGTGCCAGCAGTACCCCTAGCGGGAGGTTTAATACGCAGTATTTT.